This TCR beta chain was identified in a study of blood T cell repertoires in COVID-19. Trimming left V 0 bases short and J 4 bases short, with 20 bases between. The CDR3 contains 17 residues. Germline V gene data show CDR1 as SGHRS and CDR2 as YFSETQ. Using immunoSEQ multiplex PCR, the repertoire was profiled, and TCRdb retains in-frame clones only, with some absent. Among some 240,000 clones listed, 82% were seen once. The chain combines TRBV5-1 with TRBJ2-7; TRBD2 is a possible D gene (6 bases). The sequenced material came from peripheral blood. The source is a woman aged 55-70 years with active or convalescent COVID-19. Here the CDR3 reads CASSLGGDPYSSYEQYF. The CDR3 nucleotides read TGCGCCAGCAGCTTGGGGGGGGACCCGTACTCGAGTTACGAGCAGTACTTC. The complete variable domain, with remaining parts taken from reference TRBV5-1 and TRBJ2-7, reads KAGVTQTPRYLIKTRGQQVTLSCSPISGHRSVSWYQQTPGQGLQFLFEYFSETQRNKGNFPGRFSGRQFSNSRSEMNVSTLELGDSALYLCASSLGGDPYSSYEQYFGPGTRLTVT.